This is a list of T cell receptor beta chains from one sample in a study of molecular identifiers for immune sequencing clone quantification. One entry per CDR3 protein, called by TCRdb with MiXCR from the PCR reads. The data contain some 650,000 distinct CDR3 sequences, 15% to 20% of them singletons. The sample comprised naive CD8+ T cells from blood, with Jurkat cell RNA spiked in. Source of these receptors: a human donor in good health. Some libraries in this study had Jurkat cell RNA spiked in. Both conserved end residues are part of each CDR3. A D gene is named only where the DNA matches it firmly. Not all rows give a size; the values are once, few, many and, for expanded clones, a class.

>NA|TRBJ2-7|NA|TRBV11-2
TGTGCCAGCAGCTTAGGTCCTGGGGGAGAAGAGCAGTACTTC
CASSLGPGGEEQYF
>NA|TRBJ2-4|NA|TRBV20-1
TGCAGTGCCGACAGAAGTATAGCCAAAAACATTCAGTACTTC
CSADRSIAKNIQYF
>NA|TRBJ2-2|many|TRBV6-5
TGTGCCAGCAGTTACGTGAACACCGGGGAGCTGTTTTTT
CASSYVNTGELFF
>TRBD1|TRBJ2-1|many|TRBV5-6
TGTGCCAGCAGCTTGAGACAGGGGCCTTTTTACAATGAGCAGTTCTTC
CASSLRQGPFYNEQFF
>NA|TRBJ2-5|NA|TRBV3-1
TGTGCCAGCAGCCCATTGTGGGGGGACCAAGAGACCCAGTACTTC
CASSPLWGDQETQYF
>NA|TRBJ2-7|many|TRBV30
TGTGCCTGGAGTTCGTTCAACTACGAGCAGTACTTC
CAWSSFNYEQYF
>NA|TRBJ1-6|NA|TRBV7-2
TGTGCCAGCATCCTCACCGGGGACCCCGACCACCCCTATAATTCACCCCTCCACTTT
CASILTGDPDHPYNSPLHF
>NA|TRBJ2-2|NA|TRBV10-3
TGTGCCATCAGTGAGCCCCAGACGAACACCGGGGAGCTGTTTTTT
CAISEPQTNTGELFF
>NA|TRBJ2-7|few|TRBV4-1
TGCGCCAGCAGCCCCGGCCCCATACGGCGGGTGACCTACGAGCAGTACTTC
CASSPGPIRRVTYEQYF
>TRBD1|TRBJ2-5|many|TRBV7-9
TGTGCCAGCAGGCCACCACGGGACAGACAAGAGACCCAGTACTTC
CASRPPRDRQETQYF
>TRBD2|TRBJ2-3|many|TRBV10-3
TGTGCCATCAGTGACGGACTAGCGGGGGACAGCACAGATACGCAGTATTTT
CAISDGLAGDSTDTQYF
>TRBD2|TRBJ2-5|many|TRBV5-1
TGCGCCAGCAGACTAGCGGGAGGCCCGAAGACCCAGTACTTC
CASRLAGGPKTQYF
>TRBD1|TRBJ2-7|NA|TRBV6-6
TGTGCCAGCCACTCCACAGGGGGCGGCTACGAGCAGTACTTC
CASHSTGGGYEQYF
>NA|TRBJ2-7|few|TRBV29-1
TGCAGCGTGAGGCTTAGGGGCTCCTACGAGCAGTACTTC
CSVRLRGSYEQYF
>TRBD1|TRBJ2-7|many|TRBV4-3
TGTGCCAGCAGCCCGACAGGGGGCTCCTACGAGCAGTACTTC
CASSPTGGSYEQYF
>NA|TRBJ2-2|NA|TRBV4-1
TGCGCCAGCAGCCAAGCTTTGAACACCGGGGAGCTGTTTTTT
CASSQALNTGELFF
>TRBD2|TRBJ2-1|NA|TRBV6-2/TRBV6-3
TGTGCCAGCAGTTATGCGGGAGGATTGTACAATGAGCAGTTCTTC
CASSYAGGLYNEQFF
>NA|TRBJ2-2|NA|TRBV12-3/TRBV12-4
TGTGCCAGCACCCCCCGGGGGAACACCGGGGAGCTGTTTTTT
CASTPRGNTGELFF
>TRBD2|TRBJ2-1|few|TRBV7-9
TGTGCCAGCAGCATACTAGCGGGAGGCATGAATGAGCAGTTCTTC
CASSILAGGMNEQFF
>NA|TRBJ1-4|NA|TRBV20-1
TGCAGTGCTCTGGACCGAGTTAATGAAAAACTGTTTTTT
CSALDRVNEKLFF
>NA|TRBJ2-5|many|TRBV12-5
TGTGCTAGTGGGCCTGGGACCGAAGTGTACCAAGAGACCCAGTACTTC
CASGPGTEVYQETQYF
>NA|TRBJ1-4|many|TRBV30
TGTGCCTGGAGGGGACGGACTAATGAAAAACTGTTTTTT
CAWRGRTNEKLFF
>NA|TRBJ2-3|NA|TRBV6-5
TGTGCCAGCAGTTACCACAGGACTGAACCAAGCACAGATACGCAGTATTTT
CASSYHRTEPSTDTQYF
>NA|TRBJ2-7|NA|TRBV7-9
TGTGCCGGCAGCTCCGGAAGGACGGAAGAGCAGTACTTC
CAGSSGRTEEQYF
>NA|TRBJ1-1|NA|TRBV11-2
TGTGCCAGCAGCCCCGGGGCACCCGTAGTGGTAGCTGAAGCTTTCTTT
CASSPGAPVVVAEAFF
>TRBD1|TRBJ2-7|few|TRBV19
TGTGCCAGTAGTCTAGGACAGGGCCGAAGCCTGATCTACGAGCAGTACTTC
CASSLGQGRSLIYEQYF
>NA|TRBJ1-1|NA|TRBV12-2
TGTGCAAGTCGCTTATTACGTGTCATGAACACTGAAGCTTTCTTT
CASRLLRVMNTEAFF
>TRBD2|TRBJ2-2|few|TRBV6-2/TRBV6-3
TGTGCCAGCAGTTACTCAGCGGGAGGTATCACCGGGGAGCTGTTTTTT
CASSYSAGGITGELFF
>NA|TRBJ1-1|many|TRBV28
TGTGCCAGCAGTTTTAGACTCAGAGACACTGAAGCTTTCTTT
CASSFRLRDTEAFF
>NA|TRBJ1-2|many|TRBV9
TGTGCCAGCAGCGTATGGGGGGCCCACTATGGCTACACCTTC
CASSVWGAHYGYTF
>TRBD1|TRBJ2-7|NA|TRBV27
TGTGCCAGCAGTTTGGGGACAGGGGGTTCTCTTATCTACGAGCAGTACTTC
CASSLGTGGSLIYEQYF
>NA|TRBJ2-5|many|TRBV7-9
TGTGCCAGCAGCCACCCGGGACACCAAATAGAGGTTGCGAACTTC
CASSHPGHQIEVANF
>TRBD2|TRBJ2-4|many|TRBV28
TGTGCCAGCAGTCCGGGACTAGCGGGACCCCTAGCCAAAAACATTCAGTACTTC
CASSPGLAGPLAKNIQYF
>NA|TRBJ2-7|NA|TRBV27
TGTGCCAGCAGTCCCTTTACAGGGACACATATCTACGGGCAGTACTTC
CASSPFTGTHIYGQYF
>NA|TRBJ1-5|few|TRBV4-1
TGCGCCCGCAGCCAAGATCGTATAGGGGTTGGCAATCAGCCCCAGCATTTT
CARSQDRIGVGNQPQHF
>NA|TRBJ1-5|many|TRBV2
TGTGCCAGCAGTCCCCGCAACGGGAGAAATCAGCCCCAGCATTTT
CASSPRNGRNQPQHF
>NA|TRBJ2-5|few|TRBV27
TGTGCCAGCAGTTTGGAGTCTGGGGAGACCCAGTACTTC
CASSLESGETQYF
>NA|TRBJ2-1|many|TRBV30
TGTGCCTGGAGGCCACTCTCCTACAATGAGCAGTTCTTC
CAWRPLSYNEQFF
>TRBD2|TRBJ2-7|few|TRBV19
TGTGCCAGTAGTATAGATGGGACGCCTCCTCTTAGCGGGAGGACCTACGAGCAGTACTTC
CASSIDGTPPLSGRTYEQYF
>NA|TRBJ2-3|many|TRBV4-3
TGCGCCAGCAGCCCTTACCTGGACAGAAGCACAGATACGCAGTATTTT
CASSPYLDRSTDTQYF
>TRBD1|TRBJ2-1|many|TRBV6-5
TGTGCCAGCAGGGGAACAGGGGGCTCCTACAATGAGCAGTTCTTC
CASRGTGGSYNEQFF
>TRBD1|TRBJ2-1|many|TRBV5-8
TGTGCCAGCAGCTCTCCCACGGGACAGTGGTCCTTGTTCTTC
CASSSPTGQWSLFF
>NA|TRBJ1-1|few|TRBV9
TGTGCCAGCAGCGCGGGGGGCCACACTGAAGCTTTCTTT
CASSAGGHTEAFF
>NA|TRBJ1-1|many|TRBV7-9
TGTGCCAGCAGCTTAGCGCGGGTGAACACTGAAGCTTTCTTT
CASSLARVNTEAFF
>NA|TRBJ2-5|NA|TRBV28
TGTGCCAGCAGATGTGGGCCAGAAGGTTGCGAGACCCAGTACTTC
CASRCGPEGCETQYF
>NA|TRBJ1-5|once|TRBV3-1
TGTGCCAGCAGCCAAGATCGGGGGGGAGGCCGGCCCCAGCATTTT
CASSQDRGGGRPQHF
>TRBD1|TRBJ2-2|NA|TRBV30
TGTGCCTGGAGCGGGGACAGCAAGAACACCGGGGAGCTGTTTTTT
CAWSGDSKNTGELFF
>NA|TRBJ2-1|few|TRBV2
TGTGCCAGCAGTGAACTATACAATGAGCAGTTCTTC
CASSELYNEQFF
>TRBD2|TRBJ2-3|NA|TRBV7-2
TGTGCCAGCAGCCCTACTGGCGGGAGTGTCGCAGATACGCAGTATTTT
CASSPTGGSVADTQYF
>NA|TRBJ1-5|many|TRBV19
TGTGCCAGTATGCAAGGGCTTCAGCCCCAGCATTTT
CASMQGLQPQHF
>NA|TRBJ1-6|many|TRBV11-2
TGTGCCAGCAGCCCCCCGGAAACCAGCGGGGATTCACCCCTCCACTTT
CASSPPETSGDSPLHF
>TRBD2|TRBJ2-7|NA|TRBV10-3
TGTGCCATCAGTGACCCCACCGGACTAGCGGGAGGGTACGAGCAGTACTTC
CAISDPTGLAGGYEQYF
>NA|TRBJ1-6|few|TRBV27
TGTGCCAGCAGTGGGGTTAATTCACCCCTCCACTTT
CASSGVNSPLHF
>NA|TRBJ2-7|many|TRBV10-1
TGCGCCAGCAGTGGCACTGGACAGTCCTACGAGCAGTACTTC
CASSGTGQSYEQYF
>NA|TRBJ2-2|many|TRBV7-6
TGTGCCAGCAGCTTTCAGGGGAGCACCGGGGAGCTGTTTTTT
CASSFQGSTGELFF
>NA|TRBJ2-7|many|TRBV7-2
TGTGCCAGCAGCCAGGCCTCGACTACGGGAGAGCAGTACTTC
CASSQASTTGEQYF
>TRBD1|TRBJ2-6|few|TRBV30
TGTGCCTGGAGTAGACAGGGCATTCTCTCTGGGGCCAACGTCCTGACTTTC
CAWSRQGILSGANVLTF
>TRBD1|TRBJ1-2|NA|TRBV3-1
TGTGCCAGCAGCCAAGATCTAGGGGGCTCCTATGGCTACACCTTC
CASSQDLGGSYGYTF
>NA|TRBJ2-7|many|TRBV28
TGTGCCAGCAGTCCGTACTACGAGCAGTACTTC
CASSPYYEQYF